This TCR beta chain emerged from a study of OX40 agonist ivuxolimab in advanced cancers. Trimming removed 4 bases from V and 2 bases from J, with 14 bases in between. Germline CDR1 is SGDLS and CDR2 is YYNGEE. The CDR3 length is 15 residues. TCRdb's table, derived via immunoSEQ multiplex PCR, lists solely in-frame clones and lacks some. Counted here are roughly 24,000 clones, just under 80% occurring once; the ten biggest clones make up roughly a quarter. The material sequenced was CD4+ or CD8+ T cells sorted from blood, taken in a trial of the OX40 agonist ivuxolimab. The rearrangement joins TRBV9 to TRBJ2-3; D remains unclear. This receptor was identified in an adult with an advanced solid tumor such as melanoma, head and neck, liver or kidney cancer. The CDR3 region is CASSPSGGTTDTQYF. In DNA form, the CDR3 reads TGTGCCAGCAGCCCGTCTGGTGGAACCACAGATACGCAGTATTTT.